This entry is about one T cell receptor beta chain. Unique molecular identifiers were used in preparing the TCRbeta library. TCRdb re-derived calls from the PCR reads in MiXCR, one entry per CDR3 protein. Of about 690,000 distinct CDR3 sequences in the sample, about 15% are singletons; the top ten hold under 1.2%. The data are from a study of T-cell reconstitution after alpha-beta-depleted transplantation in children. The CDR3 loop spans 14 amino acids. Trimming removed 1 base at V and 1 base at J, with 7 bases between. The V call is TRBV12-3 or TRBV12-4, the J call TRBJ1-1; D is unclear. The specimen comprised PBMCs from the stem cell graft donor, sampled from the stem cell graft. The receptor was isolated from a human donor who donated a stem cell graft to a child with acute myeloid leukemia. CDR3 DNA sequence: TGTGCCAGCAGTTTAGAAGGGAAGAACACTGAAGCTTTCTTT. This translates into CASSLEGKNTEAFF.